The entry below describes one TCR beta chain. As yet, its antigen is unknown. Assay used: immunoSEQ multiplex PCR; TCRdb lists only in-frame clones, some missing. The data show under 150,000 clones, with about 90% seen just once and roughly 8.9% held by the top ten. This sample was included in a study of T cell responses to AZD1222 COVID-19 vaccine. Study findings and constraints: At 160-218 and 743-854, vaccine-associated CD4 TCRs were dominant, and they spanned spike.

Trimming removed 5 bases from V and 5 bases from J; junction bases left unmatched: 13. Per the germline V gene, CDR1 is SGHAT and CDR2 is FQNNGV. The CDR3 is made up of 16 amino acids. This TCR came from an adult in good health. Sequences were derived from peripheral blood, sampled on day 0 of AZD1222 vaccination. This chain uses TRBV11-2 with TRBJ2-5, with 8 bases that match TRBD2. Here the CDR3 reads CASSRGGSGSTETQYF. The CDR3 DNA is TGTGCCAGCAGCCGGGGCGGGAGCGGGAGTACTGAGACCCAGTACTTC.